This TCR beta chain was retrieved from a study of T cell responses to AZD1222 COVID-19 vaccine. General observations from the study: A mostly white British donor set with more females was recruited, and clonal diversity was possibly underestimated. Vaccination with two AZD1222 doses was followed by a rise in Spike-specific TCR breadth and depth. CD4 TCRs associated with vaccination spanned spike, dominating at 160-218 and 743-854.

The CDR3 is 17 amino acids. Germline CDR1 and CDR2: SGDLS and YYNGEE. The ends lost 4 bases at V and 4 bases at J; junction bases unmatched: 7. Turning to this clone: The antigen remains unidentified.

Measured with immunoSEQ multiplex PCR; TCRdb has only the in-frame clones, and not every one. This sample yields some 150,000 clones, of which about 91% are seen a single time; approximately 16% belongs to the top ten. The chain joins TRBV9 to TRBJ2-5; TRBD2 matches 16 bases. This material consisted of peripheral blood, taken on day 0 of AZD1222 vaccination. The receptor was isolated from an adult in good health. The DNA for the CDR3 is TGTGCCAGCAGCCCGGGACTAGCGGGGGGGCTTGGAGAGACCCAGTACTTC. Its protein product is CASSPGLAGGLGETQYF.